Listed below are T cell receptor beta chains from one sample, sequenced in a study of regulatory T cells in long-lasting Graves disease. TCRdb re-analysed the multiplex PCR reads in MiXCR, keeping a single row per CDR3 protein. This table holds 300,000 to 500,000 distinct CDR3 sequences, roughly 20% found once. The sequencing here drew on peripheral blood mononuclear cells (PBMCs), taken when the disease was refractory, from a patient treated with antithyroid drugs. These receptors all stem from a female donor with Graves disease. CDR3s include the opening cysteine and the closing phenylalanine or tryptophan. A D gene is named only where the DNA matches it firmly. Size tells how often a clone was seen (once, few, many) or the class of an expanded clone, and some rows leave it out.

few	.	TRBV5-1	TRBJ1-1	TGCGCCAGCGCGGAGGGACCGCTCACTGAAGCTTTCTTT	CASAEGPLTEAFF
many	TRBD2	TRBV20-1	TRBJ2-7	TGCAGTGCTAGAATGGGGGGCGTCGGTGGGGGACTAGCGGGAAACTACGAGCAGTACTTC	CSARMGGVGGGLAGNYEQYF
many	TRBD1	TRBV28	TRBJ2-7	TGTGCCAGCAGTTTATCCCTAGGGGGCACCGAGCAGTACTTC	CASSLSLGGTEQYF
many	TRBD1	TRBV27	TRBJ1-1	TGTGCCAGCAGTTCGAACACCAAGGGACAGAGGAACACTGAAGCTTTCTTT	CASSSNTKGQRNTEAFF
few	.	TRBV3-1	TRBJ2-7	TGTGCCAGCAGCCCTGAACCGGGACTCATCTCCTACGAGCAGTACTTC	CASSPEPGLISYEQYF
many	.	TRBV10-3	TRBJ2-5	TGTGCCATCAGTGAGTCGCTAGCTGGGGAGACCCAGTACTTC	CAISESLAGETQYF
.	TRBD2	TRBV27	TRBJ2-3	TGTGCCAGCAGTTTGAGCCTAGCGGGAAGTTCAGATACGCAGTATTTT	CASSLSLAGSSDTQYF
.	.	TRBV7-2	TRBJ1-5	TGTGCCAGCAGCCCCCCCGGGTCTCATCAGCCCCAGCATTTT	CASSPPGSHQPQHF
many	.	TRBV3-1	TRBJ1-2	TGTGCCAGCAGCCAAGGATTTGGGCGTGTCGGGGGCTACACCTTC	CASSQGFGRVGGYTF
many	.	TRBV6-2/TRBV6-3	TRBJ2-7	TGTGCCAGCAGTTTTACCGGGACTCCCTCCTACGAGCAGTACTTC	CASSFTGTPSYEQYF
.	TRBD1	TRBV18	TRBJ1-1	TGTGCCAGCTCACCGTCTTCCGGGACAGGTCCGTTCTTT	CASSPSSGTGPFF
.	TRBD1	TRBV9	TRBJ1-5	TGTGCCAGCAGCGTAACAGGGGCGCAGGGTCAGCCCCAGCATTTT	CASSVTGAQGQPQHF
many	.	TRBV7-2	TRBJ2-7	TGTGCCAGCAGCCCCGGCGGAGGGTCCGAGCAGTACTTC	CASSPGGGSEQYF
.	.	TRBV30	TRBJ1-2	TGTGCCTGGAGTAGGAGGATATACTATGGCTACACCTTC	CAWSRRIYYGYTF
.	TRBD1	TRBV6-2/TRBV6-3	TRBJ2-2	TGTGCCAGCAGACTCCGGACAGGGTGGACCGGGGAGCTGTCTTTT	CASRLRTGWTGELSF
.	.	TRBV6-1	TRBJ2-6	TGTGCCAGCAGGGAACCCGATGCCAACGTCCTGACTTTC	CASREPDANVLTF
many	.	TRBV13	TRBJ2-5	TGTGCCAGCAGCCAGAGACAGGAACAAGAGACCCAGTACTTC	CASSQRQEQETQYF
many	.	TRBV5-1	TRBJ1-6	TGCGCCAGCAGGGGGACCTATAATTCACCCCTCCACTTT	CASRGTYNSPLHF
few	.	TRBV3-1	TRBJ1-1	TGTGCCAGCAGCCAAGGGGTTGGTTCCGGCACTGAAGCTTTCTTT	CASSQGVGSGTEAFF
.	.	TRBV28	TRBJ2-3	TGTGCCAGTATGGGGGGTTGGTTGGCAGATACGCAGTATTTT	CASMGGWLADTQYF
few	TRBD1	TRBV4-1	TRBJ1-6	TGCGCCAGCAGCCCAGGGGAGGGGGCGCGAACTAATTCACCCCTCCACTTT	CASSPGEGARTNSPLHF
few	.	TRBV27	TRBJ1-5	TGTGCCAGCAGTTTAAGGGTAAGCAATCAGCCCCAGCATTTT	CASSLRVSNQPQHF
.	TRBD1	TRBV7-2	TRBJ1-2	TGTGCCAGCAGCCCTTTTCTCACAGGGGAGAGTGGCTACACCTTC	CASSPFLTGESGYTF
few	.	TRBV5-1	TRBJ2-7	TGCGCCAGCAGCCCCCGCGGCGACGCGACCCCGGGGCAGTACTTC	CASSPRGDATPGQYF
few	.	TRBV6-1	TRBJ1-5	TGTGCCAGCAGTGAATTGGGCCGAATTAGCAATCAGCCCCAGCATTTT	CASSELGRISNQPQHF
few	.	TRBV20-1	TRBJ2-1	TGCAGTGCCCCGGGACCCGAATACAATGAGCAGTTCTTC	CSAPGPEYNEQFF
many	TRBD1	TRBV12-5	TRBJ1-2	TGTGCTAGTGGTTCCGGACAGGGGTACACCTTC	CASGSGQGYTF
few	.	TRBV6-5	TRBJ1-6	TGTGCCAGCAGTTACTCGGGTCAGAATTCCTATAATTCACCCCTCCACTTT	CASSYSGQNSYNSPLHF
.	.	TRBV7-9	TRBJ2-7	TGTGCCAGCAGCCTACAGGGACCCGGTAGCCCTCCCGAGCAGTACTTC	CASSLQGPGSPPEQYF
.	.	TRBV7-9	TRBJ2-7	TGTGCCAGCAGCTTATCAGAGTCCTACGAGCAGTACTTC	CASSLSESYEQYF